These 31 T cell receptor beta chains were all obtained from the same sample, sequenced in a study of blood T cell repertoires in COVID-19. Sequencing used immunoSEQ multiplex PCR; TCRdb keeps in-frame clones, though not all of them. Among a few hundred thousand clones listed, around 86% were seen once. The specimen was PBMCs or T cells enriched from blood (not recorded which). The receptors were sampled from a woman between 35 and 50 years old with acute COVID-19.

Here the CDR3 reads CASSLRLANTEAFF. The CDR3 DNA follows: TGTGCCAGCAGCTTACGTTTGGCCAACACTGAAGCTTTCTTT. The chain is built from TRBV11-3 and TRBJ1-1, with D unclear. V shed 2 bases and J shed 2 bases, with 9 bases lying between them. The CDR3 length is 14 residues. The germline CDR1 and CDR2 sequences are SGHNT and YENEEA.

This chain joins TRBV6-1 and TRBJ1-6, with D unresolved. This CDR3 is 15 amino acids long. The V end was cut by 1 base, the J end by 10 bases, with 14 bases between. CDR1 is MNHNS, CDR2 SASEGT, per germline. The CDR3 DNA reads TGTGCCAGCAGTGAAGTAGCCCCCCACCGGTCACCCCTCCACTTT. This encodes CASSEVAPHRSPLHF.

A remark on this clone: At one end, the junction sequence differs from germline, possibly due to a read error. The chain links TRBV7-2 to TRBJ2-1; the match to TRBD2 covers 11 bases. Germline loops: CDR1 SGHTA, CDR2 FQGNSA. The CDR3 totals 16 residues. CDR3 DNA: TGTGCCAGCATCTTAGCGGGAGGGTTCTCCTACAATGAGCAGTTCTTC. This sequence encodes CASILAGGFSYNEQFF. The whole variable domain, remainder taken from reference TRBV7-2 and TRBJ2-1, is GAGVSQSPSNKVTEKGKDVELRCDPISGHTALYWYRQSLGQGLEFLIYFQGNSAPDKSGLPSDRFSAERTGGSVSTLTIQRTQQEDSAVYLCASILAGGFSYNEQFFGPGTRLTVL.

This sequence joins TRBV29-1 and TRBJ1-5, with a tentative D call TRBD1 (5 bases). This CDR3 is 13 amino acids long. V was clipped by 6 bases and J by 4 bases, with 13 bases between them. CDR1 is SQVTM, CDR2 ANQGSEA, per germline. This CDR3 is CSVSDSRNQPQHF. The CDR3 DNA is TGCAGCGTGAGTGACAGCAGAAATCAGCCCCAGCATTTT.

The gene calls are TRBV12-5 and TRBJ1-1; D gene uncertain. The CDR3 is 12 residues long. Per the germline V gene, CDR1 is LGHNT and CDR2 is FRNRAP. Trimming pared 3 bases from V and 6 bases from J, leaving 8 bases between. In DNA, the CDR3 is TGTGCTAGTGGTTTTTCGAGATCTGAAGCTTTCTTT. It yields the protein CASGFSRSEAFF. Combining the CDR3 with reference TRBV12-5 and TRBJ1-1 gives the whole variable domain DARVTQTPRHKVTEMGQEVTMRCQPILGHNTVFWYRQTMMQGLELLAYFRNRAPLDDSGMPKDRFSAEMPDATLATLKIQPSEPRDSAVYFCASGFSRSEAFFGQGTRLTVV.

This clone was recorded only once. The chain uses TRBV15 and TRBJ2-1; 7 bases line up with TRBD1. Germline V lookup: CDR1 LNHNV, CDR2 YYDKDF (reference sequence). V trimming: 0 bases; J trimming: 5 bases; junction bases outside the gene matches: 4. CDR3 size: 15 residues. The CDR3 here is CATSRERDRNNEQFF. CDR3 coding DNA: TGTGCCACCAGCAGAGAGAGGGACAGAAACAATGAGCAGTTCTTC.

The chain uses TRBV7-2 and TRBJ1-1, with 8 nucleotides matching TRBD1. CDR3 length: 14 amino acids. Germline-derived CDR1 and CDR2 are SGHTA and FQGNSA. V lost 3 bases, J lost 5 bases, and 5 bases stayed unmatched. CDR3 nucleotides: TGTGCCAGCAGCTTCAGGGGGCGAGCTACTGAAGCTTTCTTT. Encoded protein: CASSFRGRATEAFF.

This chain links TRBV19 with TRBJ1-3; 8 positions match TRBD1. Germline V gene sequence: CDR1 LNHDA, CDR2 SQIVND (reference sequence). Trimming took 3 bases from V and 7 from J; bases not matched to a gene: 8. This CDR3 region has 15 residues. In DNA, the CDR3 is TGTGCCAGTAGTATGCGACAGGGGACGCTGAACACCATATATTTT. Its protein product is CASSMRQGTLNTIYF.

This chain links TRBV7-2 with TRBJ1-2; TRBD1 is a possible D gene (6 bases). V was pared by 1 base and J by 7 bases, with 13 bases between. The length of the CDR3 is 14 residues. The germline V gene encodes CDR1 SGHTA and CDR2 FQGNSA. CDR3 region: CASSLEGGRSGYTF. The CDR3 nucleotides read TGTGCCAGCAGCTTAGAGGGGGGGCGGAGTGGCTACACCTTC.

This clone has more than one count but fewer than ten. The gene calls are TRBV24-1 and TRBJ2-1; the match to TRBD2 covers 16 bases. With V trimmed by 3 bases and J by 2 bases, 3 bases remained unmatched. Germline CDR1 reads KGHDR; CDR2 reads SFDVKD. The CDR3 runs 18 residues. The chain's CDR3 is CATSDRGTSGRAYNEQFF. The CDR3 nucleotides are TGTGCCACCAGTGATCGAGGGACTAGCGGGAGGGCCTACAATGAGCAGTTCTTC.

The CDR3 loop reads CASSLDVTVGSPLHF. The CDR3 DNA sequence: TGTGCCAGCAGTTTAGATGTCACAGTTGGTTCACCCCTCCACTTT. The chain links TRBV27 to TRBJ1-6; D remains unclear. Germline loops: CDR1 MNHEY, CDR2 SMNVEV (reference sequence). The CDR3 sequence is 15 residues long. V shed 2 bases and J shed 9 bases, with 14 bases lying between them.

V and J are TRBV28 and TRBJ1-5, with TRBD1 matching 9 bases. CDR1 MDHEN and CDR2 SYDVKM come from the germline V gene. Trimming at V came to 3 bases and at J to 5 bases, leaving 2 bases not matched to a gene. The CDR3 has 14 residues. The DNA for the CDR3 is TGTGCCAGCAGTTTGGGACAGGGCCATCAGCCCCAGCATTTT. Its translation is CASSLGQGHQPQHF.

The rearrangement joins TRBV19 to TRBJ2-1; 11 nucleotides align to TRBD2. This CDR3 has 13 amino acids. V dropped 7 bases and J dropped 10; count of bases not matched to a gene: 6. The V gene's germline CDR1 is LNHDA and CDR2 SQIVND (reference sequence). This chain's CDR3 is CASTTSGVPEQFF. CDR3 DNA sequence: TGTGCCAGTACGACTAGCGGGGTCCCCGAGCAGTTCTTC.

The chain links TRBV11-2 to TRBJ1-2, with D perhaps TRBD1 (6 bases). Germline loops: CDR1 SGHAT, CDR2 FQNNGV. The CDR3 is 16 residues long. V shed 5 bases and J shed 7 bases, with 23 bases lying between them. The CDR3 spells CASSRGAGQQYGGYTF. CDR3 nucleotides: TGTGCCAGCAGCCGGGGGGCGGGACAACAATATGGTGGCTACACCTTC.

The chain combines TRBV6-6 with TRBJ1-2; no clear D. The CDR3 has 14 amino acids. V was cut by 5 bases and J by 8 bases, with 18 bases left in between. The germline V gene encodes CDR1 MNHNY and CDR2 SVGAGI (reference sequence). The CDR3 nucleotides are TGTGCCAGCAGTCCCGGTAGAGACTCTAGGGGCTACACCTTC. This translates into CASSPGRDSRGYTF.

The gene calls are TRBV6-1 and TRBJ2-7; D gene uncertain. CDR1 and CDR2 (germline): MNHNS, SASEGT. This CDR3 has 14 residues. V shed 3 bases and J shed 5 bases, with 14 bases lying between them. The CDR3 DNA is TGTGCCAGCAGTGATGGGTACAGCCACGACGAGCAGTACTTC. The encoded protein is CASSDGYSHDEQYF.

V is TRBV5-1 and J is TRBJ2-1, with 10 bases fitting TRBD2. The CDR3 extends over 16 amino acids. CDR1 is SGHRS and CDR2 is YFSETQ in the germline V gene. V trimming: 3 bases; J trimming: 4 bases; junction bases outside the gene matches: 7. CDR3 loop: CASSSVLAGAYNEQFF. The CDR3 coding sequence is TGCGCCAGCAGCTCGGTGCTAGCGGGGGCTTACAATGAGCAGTTCTTC.

The genes are TRBV6-5 and TRBJ2-1; D is undetermined. CDR1 and CDR2 from the germline V gene are MNHEY and SVGAGI. The CDR3 runs 13 residues. V lost 0 bases and J 11 bases, leaving 11 bases between the germline ends. CDR3 in amino acids: CASSYSELAKQFF. For the CDR3, the DNA is TGTGCCAGCAGTTACTCAGAGTTAGCTAAGCAGTTCTTC.

This clone was counted a few times. The chain is built from TRBV19 and TRBJ2-5; 13 bases are a match to TRBD2. CDR1 is LNHDA and CDR2 is SQIVND in the germline V gene (reference sequence). V was pared by 5 bases and J by 2 bases, with 5 bases of the junction left unmatched. This CDR3 is built from 16 residues. As DNA, the CDR3 is TGTGCCAGTAGTGCGGGACTAGCGGGAAGGCAAGAGACCCAGTACTTC. Protein product: CASSAGLAGRQETQYF.

V and J are TRBV11-2 and TRBJ2-1; the match to TRBD2 covers 7 bases. Germline V lookup: CDR1 SGHAT, CDR2 FQNNGV. The CDR3 length is 14 residues. After removal of 5 bases from V and 4 bases from J, the junction contained 5 bases not matched to a gene. The CDR3 sequence: CASSLGLDYNEQFF. CDR3 DNA: TGTGCCAGCAGCCTCGGACTAGATTACAATGAGCAGTTCTTC.

This chain connects TRBV28 to TRBJ1-3; a weak D match, TRBD1 (6 bases). This CDR3 spans 17 amino acids. Trimming removed 7 bases at V and 4 bases at J, with 23 bases between. Germline V gene lookup returns CDR1 MDHEN and CDR2 SYDVKM. CDR3 nucleotide sequence: TGTGCCAGCATATACAGCCCGGGACAAGAACTGGGAAACACCATATATTTT. It is translated as CASIYSPGQELGNTIYF.

The chain combines TRBV14 with TRBJ2-7; TRBD2 aligns across 12 bases. Germline values: CDR1 SGHDN, CDR2 FVKESK. V lost 4 bases and J lost 3; bases outside the gene matches: 4. The CDR3 is 15 amino acids. CDR3 region: CASSLGTSGFYEQYF. CDR3 bases: TGTGCCAGCAGCCTCGGGACTAGCGGGTTCTACGAGCAGTACTTC.

The CDR3 loop is CSVTAGGPDTGELFF. CDR3 in DNA: TGCAGCGTGACAGCGGGAGGGCCGGACACCGGGGAGCTGTTTTTT. The rearrangement joins TRBV29-1 to TRBJ2-2, with 10 bases that match TRBD2. CDR1 and CDR2 (germline): SQVTM, ANQGSEA. Losses at the gene ends were 6 bases for V and 3 bases for J; bases not matched to a gene: 7. The CDR3 covers 15 residues.

This rearrangement joins TRBV14 to TRBJ2-1; 10 positions match TRBD2. The V and J ends lost 4 bases and 6 bases, in that order; junction bases with no gene match: 18. Per germline, CDR1 SGHDN and CDR2 FVKESK. This CDR3 is built from 19 residues. This CDR3 reads CASSPTNPLGQREGNEQFF. The CDR3 bases are TGTGCCAGCAGCCCGACTAATCCGCTGGGGCAGCGGGAGGGCAATGAGCAGTTCTTC.

The chain combines TRBV2 with TRBJ1-3, with D maybe TRBD1 (5 bases). V was cut by 3 bases and J by 0 bases, with 12 bases left in between. CDR1 and CDR2 (germline): SNHLY, FYNNEI. The CDR3 is 16 amino acids. In DNA, the CDR3 is TGTGCCAGCAGTGACCATACAGGATCCTCTGGAAACACCATATATTTT. It yields the protein CASSDHTGSSGNTIYF.

The sample holds one count of this clone. The chain joins TRBV19 to TRBJ2-7; 10 bases fit TRBD1. CDR1 and CDR2 from the germline V gene are LNHDA and SQIVND (reference sequence). The ends lost 6 bases at V and 1 base at J; junction bases unmatched: 6. The CDR3 runs to 15 residues. This CDR3 is CASSPRTGGSYEQYF. For the CDR3, the DNA is TGTGCCAGTAGCCCGCGGACAGGGGGTTCCTACGAGCAGTACTTC.

The chain has TRBV28 and TRBJ1-1; 8 bases match TRBD1. Losses at the gene ends were 5 bases for V and 1 base for J; bases not matched to a gene: 12. The CDR3 length is 17 residues. Looked up from germline, CDR1 is MDHEN and CDR2 is SYDVKM. The CDR3 loop is CASSAWGQAPSNTEAFF. The CDR3 DNA is TGTGCCAGCAGTGCTTGGGGACAGGCCCCCTCGAACACTGAAGCTTTCTTT.

The CDR3: CASSQRLARTGELFF. In DNA form, the CDR3 reads TGTGCCAGCTCACAGAGACTAGCTCGCACCGGGGAGCTGTTTTTT. The rearrangement uses TRBV18 and TRBJ2-2, with 7 bases matching TRBD2. Per germline, CDR1 KGHSH and CDR2 LQKENI. The CDR3 extends over 15 amino acids. Losses at the gene ends were 4 bases for V and 4 bases for J; bases not matched to a gene: 6.

The V gene is TRBV7-2, the J gene TRBJ1-4; 7 bases line up with TRBD1. This CDR3 is built from 14 residues. The germline CDR1 and CDR2 sequences are SGHTA and FQGNSA. Trimming at V came to 8 bases and at J to 6 bases, leaving 9 bases not matched to a gene. CDR3 residues: CASAGGRGDEKLFF. In DNA, the CDR3 is TGTGCCAGCGCAGGAGGCAGGGGGGATGAAAAACTGTTTTTT.

The chain carries TRBV7-3 and TRBJ2-1; TRBD1 matches at 8 bases. V shed 4 bases, J shed 4 bases, and the junction held 9 bases outside the gene matches. There are 16 residues in the CDR3. Germline V lookup: CDR1 SGHTA, CDR2 FQGTGA. Written as DNA, the CDR3 is TGTGCCAGCAGCTCAAGGACAGGGAGAGGGTACAATGAGCAGTTCTTC. This translates into CASSSRTGRGYNEQFF.

This clone was observed a handful of times. This rearrangement joins TRBV3-1 (or the pseudogene TRBV3-2) to TRBJ1-2, with no clear D. CDR3 length equals 12 residues. Trimming pared 5 bases from V and 5 bases from J, leaving 9 bases between. CDR1 is LGHDT, CDR2 YNNKEL, per germline (reference sequence). In DNA, the CDR3 is TGTGCCAGCAGCTCGGGAGAGTATGGCTACACCTTC. Translation gives CASSSGEYGYTF.